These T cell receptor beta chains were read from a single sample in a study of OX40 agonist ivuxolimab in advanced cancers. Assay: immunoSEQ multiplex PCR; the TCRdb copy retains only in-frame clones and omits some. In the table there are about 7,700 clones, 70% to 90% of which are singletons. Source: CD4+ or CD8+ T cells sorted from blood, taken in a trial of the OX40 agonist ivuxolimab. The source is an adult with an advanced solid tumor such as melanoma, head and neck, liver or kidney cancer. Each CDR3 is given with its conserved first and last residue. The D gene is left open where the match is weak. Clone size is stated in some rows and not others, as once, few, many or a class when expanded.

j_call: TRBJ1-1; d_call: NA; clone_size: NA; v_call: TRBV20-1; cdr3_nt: TGCAGTGCTAGCCGGGACACTGAAGCTTTCTTT; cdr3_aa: CSASRDTEAFF
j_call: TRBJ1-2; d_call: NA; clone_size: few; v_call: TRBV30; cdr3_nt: TGTGCCTGGAGCCGGGACCGCGTGGCGGACTATGGCTACACCTTC; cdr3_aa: CAWSRDRVADYGYTF
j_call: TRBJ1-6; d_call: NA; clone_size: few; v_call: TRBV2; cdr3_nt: TGTGCCAGCAGCTTAATGACGGGCAGTAATTCACCCCTCCACTTT; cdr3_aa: CASSLMTGSNSPLHF
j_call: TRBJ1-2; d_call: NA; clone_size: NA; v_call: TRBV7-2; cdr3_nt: TGTGCCAGCAGCTTAGCCCAGGGCCTATACTATGGCTACACCTTC; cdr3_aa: CASSLAQGLYYGYTF
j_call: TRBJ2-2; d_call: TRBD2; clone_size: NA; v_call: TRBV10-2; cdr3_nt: TGCGCCAGCAGTGAGTTCGCGGGAGCTGGGGAGCTGTTTTTT; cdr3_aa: CASSEFAGAGELFF
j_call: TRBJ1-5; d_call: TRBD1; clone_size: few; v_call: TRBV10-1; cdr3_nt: TGCGCCAGCAGTGAGTTGTCGACAGGGGGCAATCAGCCCCAGCATTTT; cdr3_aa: CASSELSTGGNQPQHF
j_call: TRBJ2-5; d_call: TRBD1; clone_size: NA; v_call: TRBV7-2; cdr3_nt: TGTGCCAGCAGCATCTCAAGGGCAGGGGGCGCAGAGACCCAGTACTTC; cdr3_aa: CASSISRAGGAETQYF
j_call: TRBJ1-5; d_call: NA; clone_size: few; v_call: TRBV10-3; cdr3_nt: TGTGCCATCAGAGGTGGGGACGGGCAGCCCCAGCATTTT; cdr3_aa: CAIRGGDGQPQHF
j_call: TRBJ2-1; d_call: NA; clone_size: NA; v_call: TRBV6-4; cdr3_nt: TGTGCCAGCAGTGATGGGGCTAACCCAGAGAATGAGCAGTTCTTC; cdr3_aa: CASSDGANPENEQFF
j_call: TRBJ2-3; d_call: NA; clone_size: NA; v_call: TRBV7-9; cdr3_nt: TGTGCCAGCAGCCTCGCGCAAAGCACAGATACGCAGTATTTT; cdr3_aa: CASSLAQSTDTQYF
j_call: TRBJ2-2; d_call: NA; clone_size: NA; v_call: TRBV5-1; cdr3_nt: TGCGCCAGCACCCCGGGGGCTACGAACACCGGGGAGCTGTTTTTT; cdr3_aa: CASTPGATNTGELFF
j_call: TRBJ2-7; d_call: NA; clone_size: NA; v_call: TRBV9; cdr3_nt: TGTGCCAGCAGCGTTGGGGAAAACAGGGTGTACGAGCAGTACTTC; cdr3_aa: CASSVGENRVYEQYF
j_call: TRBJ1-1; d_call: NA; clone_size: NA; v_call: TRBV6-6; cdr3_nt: TGTGCCAGCAGTCACATGAACACTGAAGCTTTCTTT; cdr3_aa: CASSHMNTEAFF
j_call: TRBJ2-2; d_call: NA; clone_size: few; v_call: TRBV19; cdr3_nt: TGTGCCAGTACCGAACCTAACACCGGGGAGCTGTTTTTT; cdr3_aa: CASTEPNTGELFF
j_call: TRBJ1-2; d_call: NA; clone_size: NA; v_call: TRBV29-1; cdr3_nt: TGCAGCGTTGATCCGTGGACGGTTAACTATGGCTACACCTTC; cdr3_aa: CSVDPWTVNYGYTF